The 31 T cell receptor beta chains reported below all come from one sample, sequenced in a study of blood T cell repertoires in COVID-19. Clones were read by immunoSEQ multiplex PCR, and TCRdb kept only the in-frame ones, dropping some. This table has some 200,000 clones, roughly nine tenths appearing once. What was sequenced was PBMCs or T cells enriched from blood (not recorded which). The source is a woman aged 18-29 years in a cohort exposed to, infected with or recovered from COVID-19 (not recorded which).

The chain uses TRBV3-1 (or the pseudogene TRBV3-2) and TRBJ2-1; TRBD1 might be the D (6 bases). The CDR3 is 17 amino acids. Per germline, CDR1 LGHDT and CDR2 YNNKEL (reference sequence). V lost 3 bases to trimming and J lost 7 bases, with 22 bases between them. CDR3 region: CASSHALAGAHRNEQFF. In DNA form, the CDR3 reads TGTGCCAGCAGCCATGCCCTTGCAGGGGCGCATCGGAATGAGCAGTTCTTC.

J is TRBJ2-1 and V is TRBV5-1; TRBD2 agrees at 9 bases. The CDR3 consists of 13 residues. Germline CDR1 is SGHRS and CDR2 is YFSETQ. The ends lost 4 bases at V and 8 bases at J; junction bases unmatched: 4. The chain's CDR3 is CASSKTSGYEQFF. In DNA, the CDR3 is TGCGCCAGCAGCAAGACTAGCGGCTATGAGCAGTTCTTC.

This chain joins TRBV5-1 and TRBJ2-7; weak D call: TRBD1 (5 bases). The V end was cut by 5 bases, the J end by 5 bases, with 11 bases between. Germline CDR1 is SGHRS and CDR2 is YFSETQ. This CDR3 is 12 amino acids long. CDR3 sequence: CASSPDSNEQYF. CDR3 nucleotide sequence: TGCGCCAGCAGTCCCGACAGCAACGAGCAGTACTTC.

The V call is TRBV6-5, the J call TRBJ1-5; possible D gene TRBD1, 6 bases. Per germline, CDR1 MNHEY and CDR2 SVGAGI. The ends were cut back, 4 bases at V and 4 bases at J, with 8 bases in the middle. The CDR3 covers 13 residues. CDR3 region: CASSLDRNQPQHF. Written as DNA, the CDR3 is TGTGCCAGCAGTTTGGACAGAAATCAGCCCCAGCATTTT.

The V call is TRBV7-8, the J call TRBJ1-5, with 11 positions matching TRBD1. V lost 1 base, J lost 3 bases, and 11 bases stayed unmatched. CDR3 size: 19 residues. Germline values: CDR1 SGHVS, CDR2 FQNEAQ. In DNA, the CDR3 is TGTGCCAGCAGCTTAGGACGGGACAGGGGGACGAGGGTCAATCAGCCCCAGCATTTT. Its protein is CASSLGRDRGTRVNQPQHF. The whole variable domain, remainder taken from reference TRBV7-8 and TRBJ1-5, is GAGVSQSPRYKVAKRGQDVALRCDPISGHVSLFWYQQALGQGPEFLTYFQNEAQLDKSGLPSDRFFAERPEGSVSTLKIQRTQQEDSAVYLCASSLGRDRGTRVNQPQHFGDGTRLSIL.

The table lists this clone with many counts. V usage is TRBV5-5 and J usage is TRBJ1-1, with unresolved D. The germline V gene encodes CDR1 SGHKS and CDR2 YYEKEE (reference sequence). CDR3 size: 12 residues. The V end lost 6 bases, the J end lost 6 bases, and 12 bases lay between the germline ends. CDR3 protein: CASTWAGAEAFF. CDR3 bases: TGTGCCAGCACCTGGGCTGGCGCTGAAGCTTTCTTT.

V gene TRBV18 combines with J gene TRBJ1-2; 9 bases are shared with TRBD1. The CDR3 extends over 13 amino acids. The germline gives CDR1 KGHSH, CDR2 LQKENI. Trimming at V came to 3 bases and at J to 6 bases, leaving 2 bases not matched to a gene. The CDR3, as DNA: TGTGCCAGCTCACCCGGGACAGGGAATGGCTACACCTTC. This gives the protein CASSPGTGNGYTF.

CDR3 sequence (DNA): TGCGCCAGCCGAGACAGGGCCTATGGCTACACCTTC. Encoded protein: CASRDRAYGYTF. The gene calls are TRBV10-2 and TRBJ1-2, with 7 bases aligning to TRBD1. CDR3 length: 12 amino acids. The V gene's germline CDR1 is WSHSY and CDR2 SAAADI. V was clipped by 8 bases and J by 4 bases; unmatched bases: 4.

This clone showed up just once. The rearrangement links TRBV5-6 to TRBJ2-2; D may be TRBD2 (5 bases). Germline V CDR1 and CDR2: SGHDT, YYEEEE. The V gene lost 0 bases and the J gene lost 4 bases, with 7 bases spanning the gap. CDR3 length: 14 residues. The CDR3, as DNA: TGTGCCAGCAGCTTGGGACTACCCACCGGGGAGCTGTTTTTT. This codes for CASSLGLPTGELFF.

This chain joins TRBV19 and TRBJ1-5; the D is unclear. The germline V gene encodes CDR1 LNHDA and CDR2 SQIVND (reference sequence). Between the trimmed V and J ends, which lost 6 bases and 2 bases, there was a span of 14 bases. The CDR3 spans 15 residues. Written as DNA, the CDR3 is TGTGCCAGTAGCATCTTCGAGGGAGGCAATCAGCCCCAGCATTTT. Amino acid sequence: CASSIFEGGNQPQHF.

This clone was counted only a few times. J is TRBJ1-5 and V is TRBV7-3; TRBD1 agrees at 8 bases. The V gene's germline CDR1 is SGHTA and CDR2 FQGTGA. V gave up 4 bases and J gave up 5 bases; unmatched junction bases: 7. This CDR3 region has 15 residues. This CDR3 is CASSWEGQEDQPQHF. The CDR3 region has the DNA TGTGCCAGCAGCTGGGAGGGACAGGAAGATCAGCCCCAGCATTTT.

This clone was counted a single time. The J gene is TRBJ2-3, the V gene TRBV5-4, with D tentatively TRBD2 (6 bases). Germline CDR1 SGHNT, CDR2 YYREEE (reference sequence). This CDR3 region has 15 residues. The V gene lost 0 bases and the J gene lost 3 bases, with 11 bases spanning the gap. The CDR3 nucleotides read TGTGCCAGCAGCTTGGGAGGAGGGAGAACAGATACGCAGTATTTT. It specifies CASSLGGGRTDTQYF.

This chain links TRBV5-1 with TRBJ2-3; possible D gene TRBD2, 6 bases. Germline values: CDR1 SGHRS, CDR2 YFSETQ. Between the trimmed V and J ends, which lost 9 bases and 0 bases, there was a span of 20 bases. This CDR3 is 16 amino acids long. The CDR3 DNA reads TGCGCCACCCAAAACGGGGGAGCCCTCAGCACAGATACGCAGTATTTT. Residues: CATQNGGALSTDTQYF.

The gene calls are TRBV7-7 and TRBJ2-2; 16 nucleotides line up with TRBD2. Looked up from germline, CDR1 is SSHAT and CDR2 is FNYEAQ (reference sequence). The V and J ends lost 3 bases and 0 bases, in that order; junction bases with no gene match: 1. The CDR3 extends over 18 amino acids. CDR3 nucleotide sequence: TGTGCCAGCAGCTTGGGGACTAGCGGGGGGGCGAACACCGGGGAGCTGTTTTTT. It codes for CASSLGTSGGANTGELFF. The full variable domain, in which reference TRBV7-7 and TRBJ2-2 provide the parts outside the CDR3, is GAGVSQSPRYKVTKRGQDVTLRCDPISSHATLYWYQQALGQGPEFLTYFNYEAQPDKSGLPSDRFSAERPEGSISTLTIQRTEQRDSAMYRCASSLGTSGGANTGELFFGEGSRLTVL.

This sequence joins TRBV7-3 and TRBJ2-2, with 8 bases lining up with TRBD2. Unmatched junction bases numbered 9, after V lost 2 bases and J lost 7 bases. Looked up from germline, CDR1 is SGHTA and CDR2 is FQGTGA. The length of the CDR3 is 16 residues. CDR3 residues: CASSLFPAGVGGELFF. The CDR3 DNA reads as TGTGCCAGCAGCTTATTCCCAGCGGGGGTGGGCGGGGAGCTGTTTTTT.

J is TRBJ1-4 and V is TRBV11-2, with D perhaps TRBD1 (5 bases). This CDR3 has 14 residues. V dropped 5 bases and J dropped 3 bases, with 10 bases sitting between them. In germline, CDR1 is SGHAT, CDR2 FQNNGV. The CDR3 loop reads CASSPRQPNEKLFF. The CDR3 DNA is TGTGCCAGCAGCCCAAGACAGCCTAATGAAAAACTGTTTTTT.

V and J are TRBV7-9 and TRBJ2-5, with 10 bases identical to TRBD2. Trimming cost V 1 base and J 3 bases; bases outside gene matches: 2. Germline V gene sequence: CDR1 SEHNR, CDR2 FQNEAQ (reference sequence). CDR3 size: 15 residues. The CDR3 protein is CASSLGTSGEETQYF. The CDR3 region has the DNA TGTGCCAGCAGCTTAGGGACTAGCGGCGAAGAGACCCAGTACTTC.

V gene TRBV5-6 combines with J gene TRBJ1-2, with TRBD1 as a possible D gene (5 bases). Looked up from germline, CDR1 is SGHDT and CDR2 is YYEEEE. The CDR3 consists of 16 residues. V was cut by 2 bases and J by 10 bases, with 24 bases left in between. The CDR3 region is CASSFWYQTGGLAYTF. CDR3 in DNA: TGTGCCAGCAGCTTTTGGTACCAGACCGGGGGTCTTGCCTACACCTTC.

This chain joins TRBV28 and TRBJ1-5; TRBD1 agrees at 9 bases. J gave up 8 bases and V 7 bases, and 15 bases lay outside the gene matches. The CDR3 totals 16 residues. Germline CDR1 is MDHEN and CDR2 is SYDVKM. CDR3 loop: CASTAWGQGSSEPQHF. The CDR3 nucleotides are TGTGCCAGCACCGCTTGGGGACAGGGATCTTCGGAGCCCCAGCATTTT.

The J gene is TRBJ1-1, the V gene TRBV2, with 9 nucleotides matching TRBD1. This CDR3 contains 16 residues. Germline V gene data show CDR1 as SNHLY and CDR2 as FYNNEI. After removal of 6 bases from V and 1 base from J, the junction contained 9 bases not matched to a gene. The CDR3 region is CASSSGQGKWNTEAFF. The CDR3 region has the DNA TGTGCCAGCAGCTCCGGACAGGGGAAATGGAACACTGAAGCTTTCTTT.

The rearrangement uses TRBV7-2 and TRBJ1-1; perhaps TRBD1 as D (5 bases). The CDR3 runs to 14 residues. Germline V CDR1 and CDR2: SGHTA, FQGNSA. V was shortened by 4 bases and J by 4 bases, with 13 bases between the two germline ends. CDR3 DNA: TGTGCCAGCAGCTATCCATCGGGGGGCACTGAAGCTTTCTTT. Residues: CASSYPSGGTEAFF.

The chain has TRBV6-5 and TRBJ1-4; 8 bases are a match to TRBD1. Germline CDR1 reads MNHEY; CDR2 reads SVGAGI. Trimming at V came to 4 bases and at J to 4 bases, leaving 5 bases not matched to a gene. This CDR3 spans 15 amino acids. The DNA for the CDR3 is TGTGCCAGCAGTTCGGGGACAGGAGTTAATGAAAAACTGTTTTTT. The encoded protein is CASSSGTGVNEKLFF.

V gene TRBV19 combines with J gene TRBJ2-3; TRBD2 matches 8 bases. The CDR3 totals 16 residues. Germline V gene sequence: CDR1 LNHDA, CDR2 SQIVND (reference sequence). The junction had 8 bases not matched to a gene; V was cut back by 2 bases and J by 4 bases. CDR3 protein: CASSIFAGGPPDTQYF. The CDR3 DNA reads TGTGCCAGTAGTATATTTGCGGGAGGTCCGCCAGATACGCAGTATTTT.

V is TRBV19 and J is TRBJ2-2; tentatively, D is TRBD2 (5 bases). The germline gives CDR1 LNHDA, CDR2 SQIVND (reference sequence). Trimming cost V 3 bases and J 5 bases, with 13 bases left between them. CDR3 length: 15 residues. In nucleotides, the CDR3 is TGTGCCAGTAGTATTGTGGGAGAGGGAACCGGGGAGCTGTTTTTT. Translated, it gives CASSIVGEGTGELFF.

The J gene is TRBJ2-7, the V gene TRBV28; 10 bases map to TRBD1. The CDR3 is 15 residues long. CDR1 and CDR2 (germline): MDHEN, SYDVKM. J gave up 7 bases and V 6 bases, and 12 bases lay outside the gene matches. The DNA for the CDR3 is TGTGCCAGCAGCACGGGACAGGGGCCCCCCTTGGAGCAGTACTTC. The encoded protein is CASSTGQGPPLEQYF.

The rearrangement links TRBV19 to TRBJ1-1, with 7 positions matching TRBD1. CDR1 and CDR2 from the germline V gene are LNHDA and SQIVND (reference sequence). V shed 6 bases and J 0 bases; nucleotides not matched to a gene: 10. The CDR3 sequence is 16 residues long. The chain's CDR3 is CASSRRGTAVNTEAFF. The CDR3 DNA is TGTGCCAGTAGCCGACGCGGGACAGCTGTGAACACTGAAGCTTTCTTT.

This clone was observed many times. The chain employs TRBV27 and TRBJ1-1, with D maybe TRBD1 (6 bases). This CDR3 region has 15 residues. Deletions cut 1 base from V and 5 bases from J, with 14 bases between. Germline V gene data show CDR1 as MNHEY and CDR2 as SMNVEV (reference sequence). In DNA form, the CDR3 reads TGTGCCAGCAGTTTATACTCCAGGGGTGAAACTGAAGCTTTCTTT. It yields the protein CASSLYSRGETEAFF.

This clone came up once. This sequence joins TRBV30 and TRBJ1-2, with D perhaps matching TRBD1 (5 bases). There are 13 residues in the CDR3. Per the germline V gene, CDR1 is GTSNPN and CDR2 is SVGIG (reference sequence). V lost 4 bases to trimming and J lost 7 bases, with 16 bases between them. Here the CDR3 DNA reads TGTGCCTGGATAAATGCCAGGGTCTCTGGCTACACCTTC. Translation: CAWINARVSGYTF.

The V gene is TRBV14, the J gene TRBJ1-1; D gene unclear. The CDR3 extends over 15 amino acids. Trimming pared 2 bases from V and 4 bases from J, leaving 14 bases between. The germline CDR1 and CDR2 sequences are SGHDN and FVKESK. The CDR3 region is CASSQFAGVGTEAFF. Written as DNA, the CDR3 is TGTGCCAGCAGCCAATTTGCCGGGGTGGGCACTGAAGCTTTCTTT.

The chain has TRBV5-6 and TRBJ1-6; TRBD1 might be the D (5 bases). Germline CDR1 SGHDT, CDR2 YYEEEE. The V end was cut by 4 bases, the J end by 6 bases, with 14 bases between. The CDR3 runs to 15 residues. CDR3 loop: CASSLGAQGNSPLHF. CDR3 DNA sequence: TGTGCCAGCAGCCTTGGGGCGCAGGGTAATTCACCCCTCCACTTT.

V gene TRBV5-6 combines with J gene TRBJ2-7, with TRBD1 identical over 7 bases. The V segment lost 7 bases and the J segment 0 bases; nucleotides outside the gene matches: 7. This CDR3 is 14 amino acids long. CDR1 SGHDT and CDR2 YYEEEE come from the germline V gene. DNA of the CDR3: TGTGCCAGCTCTTCAGGGGACAGCTCCTACGAGCAGTACTTC. This gives the protein CASSSGDSSYEQYF.